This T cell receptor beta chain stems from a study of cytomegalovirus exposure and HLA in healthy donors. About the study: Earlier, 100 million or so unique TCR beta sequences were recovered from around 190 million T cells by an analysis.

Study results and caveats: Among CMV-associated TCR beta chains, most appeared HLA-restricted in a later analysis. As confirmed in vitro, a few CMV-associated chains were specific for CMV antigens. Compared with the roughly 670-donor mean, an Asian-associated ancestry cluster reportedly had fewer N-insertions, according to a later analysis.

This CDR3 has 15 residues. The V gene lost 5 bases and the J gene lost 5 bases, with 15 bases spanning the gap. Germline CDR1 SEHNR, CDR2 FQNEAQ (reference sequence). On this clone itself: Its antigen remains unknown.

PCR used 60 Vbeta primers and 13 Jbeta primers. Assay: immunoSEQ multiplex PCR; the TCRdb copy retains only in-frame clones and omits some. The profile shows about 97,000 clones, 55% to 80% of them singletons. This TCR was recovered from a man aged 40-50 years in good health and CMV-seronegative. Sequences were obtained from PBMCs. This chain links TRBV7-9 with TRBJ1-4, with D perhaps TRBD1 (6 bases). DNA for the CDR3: TGTGCCAGCAGCGAATACAGGGCCAGAAATGAAAAACTGTTTTTT. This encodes CASSEYRARNEKLFF.